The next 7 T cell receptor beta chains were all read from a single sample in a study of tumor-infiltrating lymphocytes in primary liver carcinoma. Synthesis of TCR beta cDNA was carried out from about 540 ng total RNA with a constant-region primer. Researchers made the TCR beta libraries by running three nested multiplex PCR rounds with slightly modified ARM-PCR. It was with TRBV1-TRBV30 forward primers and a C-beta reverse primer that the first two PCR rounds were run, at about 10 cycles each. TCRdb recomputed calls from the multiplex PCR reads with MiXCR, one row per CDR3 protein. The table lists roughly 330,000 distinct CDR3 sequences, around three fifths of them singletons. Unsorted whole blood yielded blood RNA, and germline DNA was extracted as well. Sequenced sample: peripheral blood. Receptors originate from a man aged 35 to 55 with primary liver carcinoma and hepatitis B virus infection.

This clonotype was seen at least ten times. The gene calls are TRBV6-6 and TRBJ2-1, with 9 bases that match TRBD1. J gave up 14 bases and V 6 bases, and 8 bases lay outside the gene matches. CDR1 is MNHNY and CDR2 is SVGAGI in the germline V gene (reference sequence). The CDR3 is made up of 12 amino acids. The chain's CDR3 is CASRPGQGSEFF. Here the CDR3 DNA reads TGTGCCAGCAGACCGGGACAGGGCTCTGAGTTCTTC.

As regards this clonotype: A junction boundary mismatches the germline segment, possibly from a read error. The chain's CDR3 is CVSSQRVGTDTQYF. In DNA form, the CDR3 reads TGCGTCAGCAGTCAGAGGGTCGGCACAGATACGCAGTATTTT. V is TRBV4-1 and J is TRBJ2-3; weak D call: TRBD2 (5 bases). There are 14 residues in the CDR3. Germline V gene lookup returns CDR1 MGHRA and CDR2 YSYEKL.

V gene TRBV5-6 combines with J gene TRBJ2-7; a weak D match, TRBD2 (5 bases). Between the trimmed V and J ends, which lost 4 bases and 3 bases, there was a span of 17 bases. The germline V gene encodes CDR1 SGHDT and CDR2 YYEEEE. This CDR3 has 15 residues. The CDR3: CASSRGSGYDYEQYF. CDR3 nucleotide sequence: TGTGCCAGCAGCCGAGGGTCCGGATACGACTACGAGCAGTACTTC. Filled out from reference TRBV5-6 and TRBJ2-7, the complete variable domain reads DAGVTQSPTHLIKTRGQQVTLRCSPKSGHDTVSWYQQALGQGPQFIFQYYEEEERQRGNFPDRFSGHQFPNYSSELNVNALLLGDSALYLCASSRGSGYDYEQYFGPGTRLTVT.

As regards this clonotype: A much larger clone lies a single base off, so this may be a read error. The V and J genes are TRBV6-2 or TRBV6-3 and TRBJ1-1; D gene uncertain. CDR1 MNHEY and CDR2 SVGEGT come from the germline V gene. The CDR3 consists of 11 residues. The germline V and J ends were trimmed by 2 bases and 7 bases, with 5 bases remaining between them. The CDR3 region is CASSYEFEAFF. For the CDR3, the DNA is TGTGCCAGCAGTTACGAGTTTGAAGCTTTCTTT.

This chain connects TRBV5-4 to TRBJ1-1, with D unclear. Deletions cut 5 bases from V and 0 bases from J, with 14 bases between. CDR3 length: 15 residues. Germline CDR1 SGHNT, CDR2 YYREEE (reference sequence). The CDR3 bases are TGTGCCAGCAGATCGTGGAGCTACATGAACACTGAAGCTTTCTTT. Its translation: CASRSWSYMNTEAFF.

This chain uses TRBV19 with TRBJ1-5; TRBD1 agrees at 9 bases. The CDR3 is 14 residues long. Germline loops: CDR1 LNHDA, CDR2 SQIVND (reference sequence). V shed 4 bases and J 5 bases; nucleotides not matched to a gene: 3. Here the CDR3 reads CASSTRDRDQPQHF. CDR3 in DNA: TGTGCCAGTAGTACGAGGGACAGGGATCAGCCCCAGCATTTT.

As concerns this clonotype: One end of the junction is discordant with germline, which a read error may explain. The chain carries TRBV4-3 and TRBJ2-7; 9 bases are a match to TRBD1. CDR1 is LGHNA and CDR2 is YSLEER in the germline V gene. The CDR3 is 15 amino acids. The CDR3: CASRPNQDRGYEHYF. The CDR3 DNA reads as TGCGCCAGCAGGCCGAATCAGGACAGGGGCTACGAGCATTACTTC.